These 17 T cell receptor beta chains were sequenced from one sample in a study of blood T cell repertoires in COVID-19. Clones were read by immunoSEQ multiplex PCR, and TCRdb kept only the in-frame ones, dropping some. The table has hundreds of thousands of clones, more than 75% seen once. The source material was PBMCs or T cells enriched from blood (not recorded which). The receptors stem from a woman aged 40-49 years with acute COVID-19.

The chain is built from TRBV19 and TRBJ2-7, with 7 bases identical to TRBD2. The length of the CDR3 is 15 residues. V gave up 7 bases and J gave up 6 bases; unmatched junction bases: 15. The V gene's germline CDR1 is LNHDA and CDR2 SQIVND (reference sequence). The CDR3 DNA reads TGTGCCAGTAAAAAGTCTCTCGGGGGGACGGGCGAGCAGTACTTC. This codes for CASKKSLGGTGEQYF.

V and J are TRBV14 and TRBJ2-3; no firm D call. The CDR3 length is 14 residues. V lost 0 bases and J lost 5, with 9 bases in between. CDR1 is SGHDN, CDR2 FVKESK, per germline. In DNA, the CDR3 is TGTGCCAGCAGCCAAGAGGTGAGAGGAGATACGCAGTATTTT. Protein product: CASSQEVRGDTQYF.

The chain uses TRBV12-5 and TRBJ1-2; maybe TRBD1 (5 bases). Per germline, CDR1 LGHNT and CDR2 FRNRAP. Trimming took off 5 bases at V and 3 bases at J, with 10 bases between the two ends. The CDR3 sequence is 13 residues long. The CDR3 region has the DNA TGTGCTAGTGGTCCCTCGACAGACTATGGCTACACCTTC. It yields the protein CASGPSTDYGYTF. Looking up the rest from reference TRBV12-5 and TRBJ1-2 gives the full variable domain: DARVTQTPRHKVTEMGQEVTMRCQPILGHNTVFWYRQTMMQGLELLAYFRNRAPLDDSGMPKDRFSAEMPDATLATLKIQPSEPRDSAVYFCASGPSTDYGYTFGSGTRLTVV.

CDR3 loop: CAIRGRENTEAFF. The CDR3 DNA follows: TGTGCCATCAGAGGACGGGAGAACACTGAAGCTTTCTTT. The rearrangement joins TRBV10-3 to TRBJ1-1; no reliable D call. V was pared by 6 bases and J by 1 base, with 9 bases between. The germline V gene encodes CDR1 ENHRY and CDR2 SYGVKD. The CDR3 length is 13 residues.

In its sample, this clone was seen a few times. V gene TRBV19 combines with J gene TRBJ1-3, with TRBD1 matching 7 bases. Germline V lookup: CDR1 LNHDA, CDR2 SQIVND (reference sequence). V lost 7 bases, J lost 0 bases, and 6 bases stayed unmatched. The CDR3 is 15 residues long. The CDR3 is CASTLDRASGNTIYF. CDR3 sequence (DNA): TGTGCCAGTACCTTAGACAGGGCCTCTGGAAACACCATATATTTT. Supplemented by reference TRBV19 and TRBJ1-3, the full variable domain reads DGGITQSPKYLFRKEGQNVTLSCEQNLNHDAMYWYRQDPGQGLRLIYYSQIVNDFQKGDIAEGYSVSREKKESFPLTVTSAQKNPTAFYLCASTLDRASGNTIYFGEGSWLTVV.

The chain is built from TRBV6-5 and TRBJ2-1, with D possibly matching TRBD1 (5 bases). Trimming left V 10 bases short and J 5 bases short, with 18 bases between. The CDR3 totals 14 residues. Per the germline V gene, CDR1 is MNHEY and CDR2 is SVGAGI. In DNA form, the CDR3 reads TGTGCCACCGGCAAGTATGGGGCCGACAATGAGCAGTTCTTC. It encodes CATGKYGADNEQFF.

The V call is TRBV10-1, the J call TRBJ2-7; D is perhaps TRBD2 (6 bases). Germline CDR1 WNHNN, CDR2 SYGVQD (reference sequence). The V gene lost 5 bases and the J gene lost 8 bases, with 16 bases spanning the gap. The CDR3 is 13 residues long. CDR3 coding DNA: TGCGCCAGCAGTCGGGACTCCCTTGGGAAGCAGTACTTC. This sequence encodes CASSRDSLGKQYF.

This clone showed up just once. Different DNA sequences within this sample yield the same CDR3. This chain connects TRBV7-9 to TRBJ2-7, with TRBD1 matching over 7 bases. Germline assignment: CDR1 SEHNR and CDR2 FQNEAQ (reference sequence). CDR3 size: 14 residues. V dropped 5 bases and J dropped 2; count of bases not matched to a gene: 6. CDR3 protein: CASSPRQGPYEQYF. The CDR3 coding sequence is TGTGCCAGCAGCCCCCGACAGGGACCCTACGAGCAGTACTTC.

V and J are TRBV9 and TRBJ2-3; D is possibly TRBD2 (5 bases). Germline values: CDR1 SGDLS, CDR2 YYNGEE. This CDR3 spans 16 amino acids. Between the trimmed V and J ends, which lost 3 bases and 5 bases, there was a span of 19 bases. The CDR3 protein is CASSAGLVLRGDTQYF. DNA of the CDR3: TGTGCCAGCAGCGCCGGACTGGTCCTTCGGGGAGATACGCAGTATTTT.

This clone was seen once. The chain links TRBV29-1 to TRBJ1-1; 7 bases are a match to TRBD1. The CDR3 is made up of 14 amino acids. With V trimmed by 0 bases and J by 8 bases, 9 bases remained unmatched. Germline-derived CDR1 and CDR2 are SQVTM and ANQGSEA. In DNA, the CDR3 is TGCAGCGTTGAAGATACAGGGGCCACTGACGAAGCTTTCTTT. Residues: CSVEDTGATDEAFF.

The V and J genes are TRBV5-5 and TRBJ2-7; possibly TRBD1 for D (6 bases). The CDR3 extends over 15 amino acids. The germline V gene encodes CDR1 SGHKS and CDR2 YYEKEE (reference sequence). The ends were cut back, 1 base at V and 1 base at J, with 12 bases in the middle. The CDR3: CASSLRPGASYEQYF. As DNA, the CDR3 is TGTGCCAGCAGCTTGAGGCCAGGGGCGTCCTACGAGCAGTACTTC.

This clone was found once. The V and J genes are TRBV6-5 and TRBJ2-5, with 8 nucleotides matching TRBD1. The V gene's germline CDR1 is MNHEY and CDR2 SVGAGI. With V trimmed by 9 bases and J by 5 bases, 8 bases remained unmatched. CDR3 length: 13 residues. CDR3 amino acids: CASGQGLRETQYF. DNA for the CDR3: TGTGCCAGTGGACAGGGTCTGAGGGAGACCCAGTACTTC.

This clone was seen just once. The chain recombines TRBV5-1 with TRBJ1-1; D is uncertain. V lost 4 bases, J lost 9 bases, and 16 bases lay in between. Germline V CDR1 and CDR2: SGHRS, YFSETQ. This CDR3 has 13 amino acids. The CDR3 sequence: CASSPLGREKAFF. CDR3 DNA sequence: TGCGCCAGCAGCCCCCTTGGACGGGAAAAAGCTTTCTTT.

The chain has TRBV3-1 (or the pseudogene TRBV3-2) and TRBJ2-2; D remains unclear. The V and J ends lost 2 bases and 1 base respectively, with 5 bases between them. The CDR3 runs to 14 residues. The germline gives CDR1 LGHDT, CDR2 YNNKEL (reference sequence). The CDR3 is CASSQNRNTGELFF. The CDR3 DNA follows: TGTGCCAGCAGCCAAAACAGGAACACCGGGGAGCTGTTTTTT.

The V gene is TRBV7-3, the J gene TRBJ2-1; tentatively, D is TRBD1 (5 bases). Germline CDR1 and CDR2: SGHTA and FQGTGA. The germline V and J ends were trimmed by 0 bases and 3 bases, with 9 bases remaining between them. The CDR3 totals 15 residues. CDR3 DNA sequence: TGTGCCAGCAGCTTAACCCAGGGCCTCTACAATGAGCAGTTCTTC. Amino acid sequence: CASSLTQGLYNEQFF. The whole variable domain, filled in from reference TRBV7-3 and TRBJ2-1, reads GAGVSQTPSNKVTEKGKYVELRCDPISGHTALYWYRQSLGQGPEFLIYFQGTGAADDSGLPNDRFFAVRPEGSVSTLKIQRTERGDSAVYLCASSLTQGLYNEQFFGPGTRLTVL.

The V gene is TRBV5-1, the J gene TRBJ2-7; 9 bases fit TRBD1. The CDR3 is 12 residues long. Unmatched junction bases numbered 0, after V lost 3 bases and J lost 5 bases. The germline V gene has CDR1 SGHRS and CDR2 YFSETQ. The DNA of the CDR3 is TGCGCCAGCAGCTGGACAGGGGACGAGCAGTACTTC. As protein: CASSWTGDEQYF.

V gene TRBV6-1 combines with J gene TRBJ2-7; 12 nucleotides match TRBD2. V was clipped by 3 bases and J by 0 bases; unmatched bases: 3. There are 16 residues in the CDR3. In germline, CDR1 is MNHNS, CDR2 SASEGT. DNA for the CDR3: TGTGCCAGCAGTGAGAGGACTAGCGGGGTCTCCTACGAGCAGTACTTC. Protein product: CASSERTSGVSYEQYF.